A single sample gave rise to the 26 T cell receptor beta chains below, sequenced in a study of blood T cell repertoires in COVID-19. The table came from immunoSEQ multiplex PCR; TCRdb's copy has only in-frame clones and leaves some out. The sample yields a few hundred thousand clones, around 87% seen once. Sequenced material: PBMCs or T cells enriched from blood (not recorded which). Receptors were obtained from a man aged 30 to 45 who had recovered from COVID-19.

CDR3 residues: CASSLSGTGFLGYTF. The CDR3 DNA reads TGTGCCAGCAGCTTGTCCGGGACAGGATTTTTGGGCTACACCTTC. The chain has TRBV5-6 and TRBJ1-2, with 8 bases that match TRBD1. Losses at the gene ends were 1 base for V and 8 bases for J; bases not matched to a gene: 10. The CDR3 loop spans 15 amino acids. Germline V lookup: CDR1 SGHDT, CDR2 YYEEEE.

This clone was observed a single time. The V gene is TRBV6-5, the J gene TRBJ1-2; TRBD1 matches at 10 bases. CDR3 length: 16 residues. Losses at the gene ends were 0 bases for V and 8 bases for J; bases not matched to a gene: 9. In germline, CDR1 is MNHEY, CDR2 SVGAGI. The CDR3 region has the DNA TGTGCCAGCAGTTACTCCTCGGGACAGGGGTCCGCAGGCTACACCTTC. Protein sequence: CASSYSSGQGSAGYTF.

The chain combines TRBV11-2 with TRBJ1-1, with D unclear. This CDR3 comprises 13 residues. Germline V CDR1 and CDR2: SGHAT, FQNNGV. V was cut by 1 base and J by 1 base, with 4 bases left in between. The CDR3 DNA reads TGTGCCAGCAGCTTAGCCGGGAACACTGAAGCTTTCTTT. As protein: CASSLAGNTEAFF.

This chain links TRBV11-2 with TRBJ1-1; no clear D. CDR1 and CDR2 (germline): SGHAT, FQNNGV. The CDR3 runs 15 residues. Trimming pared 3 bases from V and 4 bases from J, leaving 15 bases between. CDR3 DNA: TGTGCCAGCAGCTTCGTGGAGGCGGCTATCACTGAAGCTTTCTTT. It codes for CASSFVEAAITEAFF.

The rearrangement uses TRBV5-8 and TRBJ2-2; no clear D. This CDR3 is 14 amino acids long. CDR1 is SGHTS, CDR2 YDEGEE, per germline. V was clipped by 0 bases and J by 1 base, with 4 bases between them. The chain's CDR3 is CASSLARNTGELFF. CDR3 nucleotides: TGTGCCAGCAGCTTGGCGCGGAACACCGGGGAGCTGTTTTTT.

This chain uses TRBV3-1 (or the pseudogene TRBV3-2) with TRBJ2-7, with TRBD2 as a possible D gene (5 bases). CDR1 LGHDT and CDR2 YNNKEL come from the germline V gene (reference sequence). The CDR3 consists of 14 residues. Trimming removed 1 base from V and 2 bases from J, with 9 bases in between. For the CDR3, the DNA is TGTGCCAGCAGCCAAGGAGGGAACACCTACGAGCAGTACTTC. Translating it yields CASSQGGNTYEQYF.

The CDR3 is CSVEDLRRGYGYTF. The DNA of the CDR3 is TGCAGCGTTGAAGATCTTCGTAGGGGCTATGGCTACACCTTC. The chain combines TRBV29-1 with TRBJ1-2; D is perhaps TRBD1 (5 bases). Germline lookup yields CDR1 SQVTM and CDR2 ANQGSEA. Trimming took 0 bases from V and 4 from J, leaving 12 bases between them. The CDR3 is 14 residues long.

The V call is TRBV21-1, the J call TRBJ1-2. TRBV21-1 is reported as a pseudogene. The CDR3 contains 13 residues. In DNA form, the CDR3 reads TGTGCCAGCAGCAAAGCGAGGTCCTATGGCTACACCTTC. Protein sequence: CASSKARSYGYTF.

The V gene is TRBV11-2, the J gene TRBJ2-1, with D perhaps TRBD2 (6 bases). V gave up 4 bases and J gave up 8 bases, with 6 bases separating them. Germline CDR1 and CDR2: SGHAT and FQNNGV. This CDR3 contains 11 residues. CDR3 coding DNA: TGTGCCAGCAGCTGGGGGGATGAGCAGTTCTTC. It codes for CASSWGDEQFF.

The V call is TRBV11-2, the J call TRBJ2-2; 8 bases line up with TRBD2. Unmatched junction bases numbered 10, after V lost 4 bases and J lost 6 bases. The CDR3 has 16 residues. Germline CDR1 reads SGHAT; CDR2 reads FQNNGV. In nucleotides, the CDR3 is TGTGCCAGCAGCTCCATAAAAGGACTAGCATCCGGGGAGCTGTTTTTT. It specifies CASSSIKGLASGELFF.

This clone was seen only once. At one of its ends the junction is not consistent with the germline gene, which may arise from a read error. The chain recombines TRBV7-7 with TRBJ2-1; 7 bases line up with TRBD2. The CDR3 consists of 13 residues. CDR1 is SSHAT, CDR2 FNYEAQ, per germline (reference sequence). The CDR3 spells CASSLTSAREQFF. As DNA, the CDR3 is TGTGCTAGCAGTCTAACTAGCGCACGCGAGCAGTTCTTC.

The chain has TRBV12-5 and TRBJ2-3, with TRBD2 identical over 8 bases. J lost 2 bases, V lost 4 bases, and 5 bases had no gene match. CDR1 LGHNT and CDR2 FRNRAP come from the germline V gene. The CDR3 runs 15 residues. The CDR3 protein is CASGWIGGATDTQYF. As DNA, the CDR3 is TGTGCTAGTGGTTGGATCGGGGGGGCCACAGATACGCAGTATTTT.

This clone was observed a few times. Here the CDR3 reads CAWEPGHRVSEQYF. CDR3 nucleotide sequence: TGTGCCTGGGAACCGGGACATCGGGTTTCCGAGCAGTACTTC. V usage is TRBV30 and J usage is TRBJ2-7; possibly TRBD1 for D (6 bases). This CDR3 contains 14 residues. The V gene's germline CDR1 is GTSNPN and CDR2 SVGIG (reference sequence). V lost 5 bases and J 6 bases, leaving 20 bases between the germline ends.

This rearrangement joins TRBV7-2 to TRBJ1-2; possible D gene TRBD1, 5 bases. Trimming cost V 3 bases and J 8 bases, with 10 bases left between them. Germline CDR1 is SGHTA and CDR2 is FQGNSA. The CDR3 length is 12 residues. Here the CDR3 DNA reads TGTGCCAGCAGCTTGGGGGGAGACGGCTACACCTTC. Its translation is CASSLGGDGYTF.

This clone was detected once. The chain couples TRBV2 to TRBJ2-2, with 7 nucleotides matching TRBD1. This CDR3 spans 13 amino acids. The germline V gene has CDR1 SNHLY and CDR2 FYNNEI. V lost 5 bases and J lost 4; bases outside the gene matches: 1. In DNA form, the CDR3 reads TGTGCCAGCAGTTGGGACAGCACCGGGGAGCTGTTTTTT. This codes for CASSWDSTGELFF. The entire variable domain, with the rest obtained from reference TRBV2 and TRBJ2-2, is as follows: EPEVTQTPSHQVTQMGQEVILRCVPISNHLYFYWYRQILGQKVEFLVSFYNNEISEKSEIFDDQFSVERPDGSNFTLKIRSTKLEDSAMYFCASSWDSTGELFFGEGSRLTVL.

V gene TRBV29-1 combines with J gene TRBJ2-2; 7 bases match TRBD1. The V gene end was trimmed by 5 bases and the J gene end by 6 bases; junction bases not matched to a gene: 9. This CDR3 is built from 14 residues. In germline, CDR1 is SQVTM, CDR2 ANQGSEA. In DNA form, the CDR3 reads TGCAGCGTTCTACCCCAGGGGGTGGCCGGGGAGCTGTTTTTT. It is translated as CSVLPQGVAGELFF.

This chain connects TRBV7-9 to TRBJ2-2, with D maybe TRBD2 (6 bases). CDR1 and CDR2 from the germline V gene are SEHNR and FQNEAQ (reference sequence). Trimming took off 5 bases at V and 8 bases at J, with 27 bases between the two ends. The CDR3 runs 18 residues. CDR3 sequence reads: CASSPRDSLRLAMGELFF. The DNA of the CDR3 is TGTGCCAGCAGCCCCCGGGACTCCCTTCGTTTGGCCATGGGGGAGCTGTTTTTT.

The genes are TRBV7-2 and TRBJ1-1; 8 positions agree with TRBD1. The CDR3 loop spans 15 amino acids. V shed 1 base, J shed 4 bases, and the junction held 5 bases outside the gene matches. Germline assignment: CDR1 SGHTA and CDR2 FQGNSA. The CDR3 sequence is CASSLVGTGGTEAFF. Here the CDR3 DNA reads TGTGCCAGCAGCTTAGTTGGAACAGGGGGCACTGAAGCTTTCTTT.

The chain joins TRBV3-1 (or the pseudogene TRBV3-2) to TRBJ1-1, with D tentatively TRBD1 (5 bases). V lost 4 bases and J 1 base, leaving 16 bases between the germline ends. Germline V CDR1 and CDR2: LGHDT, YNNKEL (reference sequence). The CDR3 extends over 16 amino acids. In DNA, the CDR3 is TGTGCCAGCAGCCCAAGGGCACAGGCGACGAACACTGAAGCTTTCTTT. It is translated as CASSPRAQATNTEAFF.

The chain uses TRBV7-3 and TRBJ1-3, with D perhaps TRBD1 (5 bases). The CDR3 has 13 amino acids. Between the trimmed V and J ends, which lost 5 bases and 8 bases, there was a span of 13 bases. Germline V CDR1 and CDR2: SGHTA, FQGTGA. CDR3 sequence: CASSNRGGDTIYF. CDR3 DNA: TGTGCCAGCAGCAACCGGGGGGGAGACACCATATATTTT.

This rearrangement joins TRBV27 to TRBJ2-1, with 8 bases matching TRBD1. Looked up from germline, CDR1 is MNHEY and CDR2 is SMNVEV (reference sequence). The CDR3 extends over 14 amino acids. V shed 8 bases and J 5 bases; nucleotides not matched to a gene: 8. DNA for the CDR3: TGTGCCAGCGGTGGCGACAGGGGAAACAATGAGCAGTTCTTC. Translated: CASGGDRGNNEQFF.

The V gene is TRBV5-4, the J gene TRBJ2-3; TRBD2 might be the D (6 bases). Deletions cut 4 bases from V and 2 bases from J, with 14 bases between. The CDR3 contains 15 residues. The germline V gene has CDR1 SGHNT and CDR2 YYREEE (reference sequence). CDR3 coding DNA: TGTGCCAGCAGCGTAGCGGAGTGGATCACAGATACGCAGTATTTT. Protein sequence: CASSVAEWITDTQYF.

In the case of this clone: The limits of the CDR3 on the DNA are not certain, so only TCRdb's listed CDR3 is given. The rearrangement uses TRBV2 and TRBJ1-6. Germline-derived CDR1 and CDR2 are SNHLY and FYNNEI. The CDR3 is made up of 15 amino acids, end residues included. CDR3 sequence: CASILDPGSGSPLHF.

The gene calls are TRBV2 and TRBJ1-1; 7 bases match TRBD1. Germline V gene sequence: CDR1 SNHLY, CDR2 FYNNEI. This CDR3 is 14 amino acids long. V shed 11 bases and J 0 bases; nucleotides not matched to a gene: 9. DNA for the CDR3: TGTGCCTCGGGCAGGGGGTGGATGAACACTGAAGCTTTCTTT. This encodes CASGRGWMNTEAFF. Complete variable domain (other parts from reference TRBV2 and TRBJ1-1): EPEVTQTPSHQVTQMGQEVILRCVPISNHLYFYWYRQILGQKVEFLVSFYNNEISEKSEIFDDQFSVERPDGSNFTLKIRSTKLEDSAMYFCASGRGWMNTEAFFGQGTRLTVV.

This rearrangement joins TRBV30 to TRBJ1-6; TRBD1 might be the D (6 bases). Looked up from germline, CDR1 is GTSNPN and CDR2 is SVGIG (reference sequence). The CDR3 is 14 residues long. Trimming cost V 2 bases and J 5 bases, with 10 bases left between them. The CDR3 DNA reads TGTGCCTGGAGTAGACAGGTGGATAATTCACCCCTCCACTTT. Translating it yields CAWSRQVDNSPLHF.

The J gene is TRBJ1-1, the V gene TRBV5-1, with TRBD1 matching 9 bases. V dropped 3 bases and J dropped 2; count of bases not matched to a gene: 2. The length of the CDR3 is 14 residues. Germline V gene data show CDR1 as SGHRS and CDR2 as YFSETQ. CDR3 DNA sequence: TGCGCCAGCAGCTGGGACAGGGCAAACACTGAAGCTTTCTTT. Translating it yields CASSWDRANTEAFF.